The 28 T cell receptor beta chains given below trace back to one sample, sequenced in a study of blood T cells in healthy people across ages. For the second PCR, which ran for roughly 7 to 11 cycles, a sample-barcoded 5' primer and a J-beta primer mix were used. TCRdb processed the 5' RACE reads anew with MiXCR; each CDR3 protein has one entry. Among about 650,000 distinct CDR3 sequences, 52% were seen once, and the ten largest hold roughly 13%. The sequenced sample consisted of blood. The receptors originated from an elderly woman in good health.

This clonotype was counted at least ten times. V gene TRBV7-2 combines with J gene TRBJ2-5, with D maybe TRBD1 (6 bases). V was shortened by 4 bases and J by 4 bases, with 19 bases between the two germline ends. The CDR3 consists of 16 residues. CDR1 is SGHTA and CDR2 is FQGNSA in the germline V gene. The DNA for the CDR3 is TGTGCCAGCAGCTCGGGACAATGGTCCTCACGAGAGACCCAGTACTTC. Translated, it gives CASSSGQWSSRETQYF. Looking up the rest from reference TRBV7-2 and TRBJ2-5 gives the full variable domain: GAGVSQSPSNKVTEKGKDVELRCDPISGHTALYWYRQSLGQGLEFLIYFQGNSAPDKSGLPSDRFSAERTGGSVSTLTIQRTQQEDSAVYLCASSSGQWSSRETQYFGPGTRLLVL.

This clonotype was counted ten times or more. The chain carries TRBV20-1 and TRBJ1-2; possible D gene TRBD1, 5 bases. CDR3 length: 13 amino acids. Germline loops: CDR1 DFQATT, CDR2 SNEGSKA (reference sequence). The CDR3 is CFPGTQTNYGYTF. DNA of the CDR3: TGCTTCCCCGGGACCCAGACTAACTATGGCTACACCTTC.

The sample holds a few counts of this clonotype. This chain links TRBV6-5 with TRBJ1-5, with 11 bases aligning to TRBD1. CDR1 is MNHEY, CDR2 SVGAGI, per germline. The CDR3 runs to 16 residues. V was clipped by 5 bases and J by 2 bases; unmatched bases: 5. CDR3 coding DNA: TGTGCCAGCAGTCGGGACAGGGGGGAGGGCAATCAGCCCCAGCATTTT. Its protein product is CASSRDRGEGNQPQHF.

As to this clonotype: A clone one base away is much larger, so this may be a read error. This chain connects TRBV5-1 to TRBJ2-1; D tentatively fits TRBD1 or TRBD2 (6 bases each). CDR1 SGHRS and CDR2 YFSETQ come from the germline V gene. V lost 4 bases and J 2 bases, leaving 13 bases between the germline ends. This CDR3 comprises 15 residues. This CDR3 is CASSATGGPYNEQFF. CDR3 DNA: TGCGCCAGCAGCGCGACAGGAGGGCCCTACAATGAGCAGTTCTTC.

V and J are TRBV28 and TRBJ2-7; D is ambiguous. Germline V gene sequence: CDR1 MDHEN, CDR2 SYDVKM. V was pared by 5 bases and J by 11 bases, with 25 bases between. The length of the CDR3 is 15 residues. The CDR3 nucleotides read TGTGCCAGCAGTCCCCCAGTTTGGACCTCTCGGGTGGAGTACTTC. This encodes CASSPPVWTSRVEYF.

The rearrangement uses TRBV28 and TRBJ1-2; 7 bases match TRBD1. The CDR3 totals 16 residues. J lost 3 bases, V lost 2 bases, and 9 bases had no gene match. The germline CDR1 and CDR2 sequences are MDHEN and SYDVKM. CDR3: CASSLAGQNFYYGYTF. CDR3 bases: TGTGCCAGCAGTTTAGCGGGACAGAACTTCTACTATGGCTACACCTTC.

The V and J genes are TRBV20-1 and TRBJ2-5; D is possibly TRBD1 (6 bases). The J call may be faulty, since TRBJ2-7 better matches the DNA end. Germline CDR1 reads DFQATT; CDR2 reads SNEGSKA (reference sequence). This CDR3 has 14 amino acids. The CDR3 bases are TGCAGTGCTAGAGAAGGGCAGGGGACCTACGAGCAGTACTTC. Translating it yields CSAREGQGTYEQYF.

Comment on this clonotype: This sequence may be a read error, since a much larger clone differs from it by one base. The rearrangement uses TRBV5-5 and TRBJ2-7, with 11 nucleotides matching TRBD2. V lost 0 bases to trimming and J lost 7 bases; unmatched junction nucleotides: 6. The CDR3 spans 15 residues. CDR1 and CDR2 from the germline V gene are SGHKS and YYEKEE (reference sequence). For the CDR3, the DNA is TGTGCCAGCAGCTTGGAGTCTAGCGGGAGGAATGAGCAGTACTTC. Residues: CASSLESSGRNEQYF.

This chain joins TRBV19 and TRBJ2-3, with TRBD2 as a possible D gene (6 bases). Trimming cost V 6 bases and J 5 bases, with 15 bases left between them. The CDR3 extends over 14 amino acids. Germline V gene data show CDR1 as LNHDA and CDR2 as SQIVND (reference sequence). In DNA form, the CDR3 reads TGTGCCAGTAGGTTCATAGGGCGGGGAGATACGCAGTATTTT. Its translation: CASRFIGRGDTQYF.

This chain connects TRBV5-1 to TRBJ2-3, with D hard to call. Germline lookup yields CDR1 SGHRS and CDR2 YFSETQ. CDR3 length equals 14 residues. Trimming left V 0 bases short and J 3 bases short, with 8 bases between. The CDR3 region has the DNA TGCGCCAGCAGCTTGGATCTAGAGACAGATACGCAGTATTTT. Amino acids: CASSLDLETDTQYF.

V is TRBV20-1 and J is TRBJ2-3; D might be TRBD2 (5 bases). This CDR3 is built from 15 residues. CDR1 is DFQATT and CDR2 is SNEGSKA in the germline V gene (reference sequence). Trimming shortened V by 0 bases and J by 4 bases, and 14 bases separated the two germline ends. CDR3 sequence (DNA): TGCAGTGCTAGAGATTGGGGAGAGATCGCAGATACGCAGTATTTT. It translates to CSARDWGEIADTQYF.

The V gene is TRBV28, the J gene TRBJ2-1; D gene ambiguous. CDR1 and CDR2 (germline): MDHEN, SYDVKM. The V and J ends lost 5 bases and 12 bases respectively, with 14 bases between them. The CDR3 loop spans 12 amino acids. The CDR3, as DNA: TGTGCCAGCAGTCCCCCCACCCGATGGCAGTTCTTC. This codes for CASSPPTRWQFF.

On this clonotype itself: A much larger clonotype is one base distant, so this may be a read error. The chain links TRBV7-2 to TRBJ2-3; 14 nucleotides match TRBD2. V lost 6 bases and J lost 7; bases outside the gene matches: 6. The CDR3 consists of 15 residues. Germline CDR1 is SGHTA and CDR2 is FQGNSA. The CDR3 DNA sequence: TGTGCCAGCAGGATGACTAGCGGGAGGGTAAATACGCAGTATTTT. Translated: CASRMTSGRVNTQYF.

Regarding this clonotype: A much larger clone differs from this one at a single base, so this may be a read error. V is TRBV20-1 and J is TRBJ2-7; D perhaps matches TRBD1 (6 bases). Germline CDR1 and CDR2: DFQATT and SNEGSKA (reference sequence). Trimming took off 5 bases at V and 2 bases at J, with 16 bases between the two ends. This CDR3 is 14 amino acids long. CDR3 in DNA: TGCAGTGCTCCCGACAGGTCGCATCCCTACGAGCAGTACTTC. Protein product: CSAPDRSHPYEQYF.

The chain links TRBV18 to TRBJ1-1; D is undetermined. CDR3 length equals 15 residues. Germline CDR1 KGHSH, CDR2 LQKENI. Trimming pared 3 bases from V and 7 bases from J, leaving 18 bases between. DNA for the CDR3: TGTGCCAGCTCACCTCCGTTAGAGGCCCCTGTTGAAGCTTTCTTT. Its protein is CASSPPLEAPVEAFF.

V usage is TRBV4-3 and J usage is TRBJ2-7; D may be TRBD1 (5 bases). The CDR3 length is 12 residues. Trimming pared 11 bases from V and 3 bases from J, leaving 14 bases between. Germline-derived CDR1 and CDR2 are LGHNA and YSLEER. The CDR3 DNA follows: TGCGCCCGACTGGGGCATTACTACGAGCAGTACTTC. Its protein is CARLGHYYEQYF.

This clonotype was observed at least ten times. The chain uses TRBV20-1 and TRBJ2-5; D is ambiguous. The germline gives CDR1 DFQATT, CDR2 SNEGSKA (reference sequence). The CDR3 covers 10 residues. Between the trimmed V and J ends, which lost 6 bases and 3 bases, there was a span of 5 bases. The CDR3 DNA reads as TGCAGTGCCTGGAAAGAGACCCAGTACTTC. This sequence encodes CSAWKETQYF.

The chain uses TRBV6-1 and TRBJ1-2; no clear D. Germline CDR1 reads MNHNS; CDR2 reads SASEGT. This CDR3 is 13 amino acids long. With 8 bases removed from V and 5 bases from J, the gap between germline ends came to 15 bases. CDR3 amino acids: CASVADWNYGYTF. In DNA form, the CDR3 reads TGTGCCAGCGTCGCGGACTGGAATTATGGCTACACCTTC.

The chain carries TRBV12-3 or TRBV12-4 and TRBJ2-1; 8 bases fit TRBD1. Germline trimming cut 3 bases from V and 4 bases from J; bases unmatched to any gene: 14. CDR3 length: 18 amino acids. CDR3 coding DNA: TGTGCCAGCAGTTTGGCGGGGAGTACAACAGGGGGATACAATGAGCAGTTCTTC. This translates into CASSLAGSTTGGYNEQFF.

The genes are TRBV29-1 and TRBJ2-3; no reliable D call. Trimming stripped 3 bases from V and 2 bases from J, with 12 bases between. The CDR3 is 14 residues long. CDR1 and CDR2 (germline): SQVTM, ANQGSEA. CDR3 nucleotides: TGCAGCGTTGACGCCGGAGCTAACACAGATACGCAGTATTTT. Protein product: CSVDAGANTDTQYF.

Only a few counts were recorded for this clonotype. V is TRBV3-1 and J is TRBJ1-2, with D unclear. Germline CDR1 LGHDT, CDR2 YNNKEL (reference sequence). CDR3 length: 15 amino acids. Trimming removed 1 base from V and 4 bases from J, with 13 bases in between. The CDR3 reads CASSQGELPSYGYTF. The CDR3 nucleotides read TGTGCCAGCAGCCAAGGGGAGCTTCCGAGCTATGGCTACACCTTC.

In the case of this clonotype: One base away lies a much larger clone, so this may be a sequencing read error. The genes are TRBV5-6 and TRBJ2-3; the D is unclear. This CDR3 has 14 residues. Germline V CDR1 and CDR2: SGHDT, YYEEEE. Trimming removed 2 bases from V and 2 bases from J, with 9 bases in between. CDR3 bases: TGTGCCAGCAGCTTACCGGTAAACACAGATACGCAGTATTTT. Encoded protein: CASSLPVNTDTQYF.

Many counts were recorded for this clonotype. The V gene is TRBV3-1, the J gene TRBJ2-7, with 8 bases aligning to TRBD2. The V segment lost 6 bases and the J segment 4 bases; nucleotides outside the gene matches: 8. The CDR3 contains 14 residues. Germline assignment: CDR1 LGHDT and CDR2 YNNKEL (reference sequence). DNA for the CDR3: TGTGCCAGCAGAAGCGGGGGACTACCGTACGAGCAGTACTTC. Its translation: CASRSGGLPYEQYF.

The chain is built from TRBV28 and TRBJ2-7; 8 bases agree with TRBD1. The CDR3 extends over 15 amino acids. Losses at the gene ends were 6 bases for V and 3 bases for J; bases not matched to a gene: 10. The V gene's germline CDR1 is MDHEN and CDR2 SYDVKM. The CDR3 spells CASSRQTGVIYEQYF. In nucleotides, the CDR3 is TGTGCCAGCAGCCGACAGACAGGGGTAATCTACGAGCAGTACTTC. Complete variable domain (other parts from reference TRBV28 and TRBJ2-7): DVKVTQSSRYLVKRTGEKVFLECVQDMDHENMFWYRQDPGLGLRLIYFSYDVKMKEKGDIPEGYSVSREKKERFSLILESASTNQTSMYLCASSRQTGVIYEQYFGPGTRLTVT.

A word on this clonotype: This may come from a read error, since a much larger clone is one base off. The V and J genes are TRBV9 and TRBJ2-1; possible D gene TRBD1, 5 bases. Looked up from germline, CDR1 is SGDLS and CDR2 is YYNGEE. The length of the CDR3 is 14 residues. The CDR3 sequence is CASSDRPSYNERFF. The CDR3 nucleotides read TGTGCCAGCAGCGACAGGCCTTCCTACAATGAGCGGTTCTTC.

This clonotype came up a few times. This chain links TRBV20-1 with TRBJ2-5, with no clear D. The CDR3 runs 13 residues. V was pared by 6 bases and J by 3 bases, with 14 bases between. The V gene's germline CDR1 is DFQATT and CDR2 SNEGSKA (reference sequence). In nucleotides, the CDR3 is TGCAGTGCCCCTGGGCTAATCGAAGAGACCCAGTACTTC. Its protein product is CSAPGLIEETQYF.

Ten or more counts support this clonotype. V is TRBV12-3 or TRBV12-4 and J is TRBJ2-1; the D gene could be TRBD1 or TRBD2 (5 bases each). Trimming cost V 6 bases and J 9 bases, with 12 bases left between them. The CDR3 has 12 residues. CDR3 nucleotides: TGTGCCAGCAGCCCGAGGGGAAGTGAGCAGTTCTTC. Translated: CASSPRGSEQFF.

The chain employs TRBV5-1 and TRBJ1-2, with 7 bases fitting TRBD1. This CDR3 contains 15 residues. CDR1 is SGHRS and CDR2 is YFSETQ in the germline V gene. V shed 5 bases and J 4 bases; nucleotides not matched to a gene: 11. The CDR3, as DNA: TGCGCCAGCAGGCCCAGGGGGGAGAATAGCTATGGCTACACCTTC. Protein sequence: CASRPRGENSYGYTF.